These 31 T cell receptor beta chains share one sample of origin, sequenced in a study of blood T cell repertoires in COVID-19. Only in-frame clones appear in the TCRdb table, and some are missing; sequencing was by immunoSEQ multiplex PCR. The profile covers 75,000 to 100,000 clones, with roughly 80% appearing a single time and 4.4% taken by the ten largest. The sample taken for sequencing was peripheral blood. The receptors were gathered from a man in his fifties or sixties with acute or convalescent COVID-19.

The rearrangement uses TRBV28 and TRBJ1-2, with unresolved D. Germline CDR1 MDHEN, CDR2 SYDVKM. The CDR3 runs 12 residues. The V end lost 1 base, the J end lost 7 bases, and 7 bases lay between the germline ends. The CDR3 region is CASSLSVGGYTF. For the CDR3, the DNA is TGTGCCAGCAGTTTATCGGTCGGTGGCTACACCTTC.

The J gene is TRBJ2-7, the V gene TRBV27; D is possibly TRBD2 (5 bases). The CDR3 extends over 14 amino acids. Trimming removed 5 bases at V and 2 bases at J, with 13 bases between. CDR1 and CDR2 (germline): MNHEY, SMNVEV (reference sequence). Written as DNA, the CDR3 is TGTGCCAGCAGTCCATCAGGACTCACCTACGAGCAGTACTTC. Its translation: CASSPSGLTYEQYF.

The gene calls are TRBV19 and TRBJ1-1; D might be TRBD1 (6 bases). The CDR3 is 13 residues long. CDR1 LNHDA and CDR2 SQIVND come from the germline V gene (reference sequence). Trimming took 7 bases from V and 1 from J, leaving 10 bases between them. This CDR3 reads CASTQGQNTEAFF. The DNA of the CDR3 is TGTGCCAGTACCCAGGGACAGAACACTGAAGCTTTCTTT.

This sequence joins TRBV6-5 and TRBJ2-5; weak D call: TRBD2 (5 bases). Trimming took off 5 bases at V and 2 bases at J, with 15 bases between the two ends. The CDR3 contains 15 residues. Germline CDR1 MNHEY, CDR2 SVGAGI. The CDR3 protein is CASSTGGTPQETQYF. Here the CDR3 DNA reads TGTGCCAGCAGTACCGGAGGAACACCTCAAGAGACCCAGTACTTC.

This chain uses TRBV5-1 with TRBJ2-3, with D perhaps TRBD2 (6 bases). V was shortened by 0 bases and J by 0 bases, with 17 bases between the two germline ends. Per germline, CDR1 SGHRS and CDR2 YFSETQ. The CDR3 covers 18 residues. The CDR3 reads CASSLGLGRDRSTDTQYF. The CDR3 DNA follows: TGCGCCAGCAGCTTGGGACTAGGGCGAGATCGGAGCACAGATACGCAGTATTTT. Full variable domain (rest looked up from reference TRBV5-1 and TRBJ2-3): KAGVTQTPRYLIKTRGQQVTLSCSPISGHRSVSWYQQTPGQGLQFLFEYFSETQRNKGNFPGRFSGRQFSNSRSEMNVSTLELGDSALYLCASSLGLGRDRSTDTQYFGPGTRLTVL.

This rearrangement joins TRBV5-4 to TRBJ2-1; the match to TRBD2 covers 9 bases. After removal of 5 bases from V and 4 bases from J, the junction contained 10 bases not matched to a gene. This CDR3 has 16 residues. Germline loops: CDR1 SGHNT, CDR2 YYREEE (reference sequence). CDR3: CASSRRETSGYNEQFF. The CDR3 bases are TGTGCCAGCAGTCGGAGGGAGACTAGCGGATACAATGAGCAGTTCTTC.

This rearrangement joins TRBV3-1 (or the pseudogene TRBV3-2) to TRBJ2-4; D possibly corresponds to TRBD2 (5 bases). The CDR3 spans 17 residues. The germline V and J ends were trimmed by 2 bases and 4 bases, with 18 bases remaining between them. Germline V gene lookup returns CDR1 LGHDT and CDR2 YNNKEL (reference sequence). The CDR3 here is CASSQSDWARTKNIQYF. The DNA for the CDR3 is TGTGCCAGCAGCCAATCCGACTGGGCTCGGACTAAAAACATTCAGTACTTC.

The chain couples TRBV9 to TRBJ2-5; 8 nucleotides line up with TRBD1. The CDR3 has 14 residues. Germline values: CDR1 SGDLS, CDR2 YYNGEE. V trimming: 4 bases; J trimming: 5 bases; junction bases outside the gene matches: 7. The CDR3 sequence is CASSPDRERETQYF. In DNA, the CDR3 is TGTGCCAGCAGCCCGGACAGGGAGCGGGAGACCCAGTACTTC. The full variable domain, its missing parts supplied by reference TRBV9 and TRBJ2-5, is DSGVTQTPKHLITATGQRVTLRCSPRSGDLSVYWYQQSLDQGLQFLIQYYNGEERAKGNILERFSAQQFPDLHSELNLSSLELGDSALYFCASSPDRERETQYFGPGTRLLVL.

This sequence joins TRBV19 and TRBJ1-3; maybe TRBD1 (5 bases). The CDR3 length is 16 residues. Trimming pared 9 bases from V and 0 bases from J, leaving 18 bases between. Germline V CDR1 and CDR2: LNHDA, SQIVND (reference sequence). The CDR3 protein is CASRPPRAVSGNTIYF. CDR3 bases: TGTGCCAGCCGGCCCCCCAGGGCCGTCTCTGGAAACACCATATATTTT.

The rearrangement links TRBV5-1 to TRBJ2-5; D is perhaps TRBD2 (5 bases). This CDR3 is built from 15 residues. Germline V lookup: CDR1 SGHRS, CDR2 YFSETQ. V lost 1 base to trimming and J lost 5 bases, with 15 bases between them. The CDR3 nucleotides are TGCGCCAGCAGCTTGTCCGGGGAGTCCAGTGAGACCCAGTACTTC. Its protein product is CASSLSGESSETQYF.

The V gene is TRBV19, the J gene TRBJ1-2; 10 bases map to TRBD1. The V and J ends lost 6 bases and 9 bases, in that order; junction bases with no gene match: 7. This CDR3 contains 13 residues. The V gene's germline CDR1 is LNHDA and CDR2 SQIVND (reference sequence). The CDR3 region is CASRDRGRNSYTF. The CDR3 DNA sequence: TGTGCCAGTAGGGACAGGGGGAGAAATAGCTACACCTTC.

The chain combines TRBV6-1 with TRBJ1-5, with D possibly being TRBD1 (6 bases). V was shortened by 2 bases and J by 7 bases, with 9 bases between the two germline ends. In germline, CDR1 is MNHNS, CDR2 SASEGT. The CDR3 contains 13 residues. The CDR3 loop reads CASSEYRDQPQHF. The CDR3 region has the DNA TGTGCCAGCAGTGAATACAGGGACCAGCCCCAGCATTTT.

This clone is a singleton in its sample. The chain combines TRBV30 with TRBJ2-6; weak D call: TRBD1 (7 bases). The germline V and J ends were trimmed by 0 bases and 1 base, with 16 bases remaining between them. This CDR3 is built from 18 residues. CDR1 and CDR2 (germline): GTSNPN, SVGIG (reference sequence). CDR3 sequence: CAWSVFQGGWSGANVLTF. DNA of the CDR3: TGTGCCTGGAGTGTATTTCAGGGGGGTTGGTCTGGGGCCAACGTCCTGACTTTC.

The gene calls are TRBV11-2 and TRBJ1-1, with TRBD1 identical over 7 bases. V lost 1 base, J lost 4 bases, and 3 bases stayed unmatched. This CDR3 contains 14 residues. The germline CDR1 and CDR2 sequences are SGHAT and FQNNGV. The CDR3 loop is CASSLVRGRTEAFF. CDR3 nucleotides: TGTGCCAGCAGCTTAGTTAGGGGGCGCACTGAAGCTTTCTTT.

The chain has TRBV24-1 and TRBJ2-3, with 11 bases lining up with TRBD2. The CDR3 has 22 amino acids. CDR1 is KGHDR and CDR2 is SFDVKD in the germline V gene. With 7 bases clipped from V and 4 bases from J, the junction kept 27 bases outside the gene matches. CDR3 bases: TGTGCCACCAGACAGGGGCCTATCCAGCGCTGGGGACTAGCGGAGACCCCAGATACGCAGTATTTT. The encoded protein is CATRQGPIQRWGLAETPDTQYF.

The rearrangement joins TRBV7-2 to TRBJ1-1; D uncertain. Germline CDR1 reads SGHTA; CDR2 reads FQGNSA. The CDR3 contains 12 residues. Trimming left V 1 base short and J 8 bases short, with 8 bases between. Here the CDR3 DNA reads TGTGCCAGCAGCTTAGGTCTATTGGAAGCTTTCTTT. It is translated as CASSLGLLEAFF.

This CDR3 reads CASSLISGYETQYF. The CDR3 region has the DNA TGTGCCAGCAGCCTTATCTCGGGGTACGAGACCCAGTACTTC. The V gene is TRBV7-3, the J gene TRBJ2-5, with D maybe TRBD2 (5 bases). V was trimmed by 5 bases and J by 5 bases, leaving 15 bases between them. Per germline, CDR1 SGHTA and CDR2 FQGTGA. The CDR3 is made up of 14 amino acids.

The chain recombines TRBV4-3 with TRBJ2-1; TRBD2 agrees at 7 bases. This CDR3 has 15 residues. Germline V gene data show CDR1 as LGHNA and CDR2 as YSLEER. Trimming removed 1 base from V and 0 bases from J; junction bases left unmatched: 0. The CDR3 protein is CASSQGGGSYNEQFF. In nucleotides, the CDR3 is TGCGCCAGCAGCCAAGGGGGGGGCTCCTACAATGAGCAGTTCTTC.

This clone was detected only once. The chain joins TRBV6-5 to TRBJ1-4; 8 nucleotides align to TRBD1. J gave up 8 bases and V 6 bases, and 11 bases lay outside the gene matches. The V gene's germline CDR1 is MNHEY and CDR2 SVGAGI. The length of the CDR3 is 15 residues. DNA for the CDR3: TGTGCCAGCAGACGGGGGACAGGCCTAGGGGAAAAACTGTTTTTT. This encodes CASRRGTGLGEKLFF.

The V gene is TRBV18, the J gene TRBJ2-2; tentatively, D is TRBD1 (6 bases). CDR1 and CDR2 from the germline V gene are KGHSH and LQKENI. Trimming left V 6 bases short and J 4 bases short, with 21 bases between. This CDR3 spans 17 amino acids. The DNA for the CDR3 is TGTGCCAGCTCTCAAAATTCGGGGACAAGACCCACCGGGGAGCTGTTTTTT. Its protein product is CASSQNSGTRPTGELFF.

This chain joins TRBV5-1 and TRBJ2-1, with 7 bases lining up with TRBD1. V shed 0 bases and J 9 bases; nucleotides not matched to a gene: 6. The length of the CDR3 is 14 residues. Germline-derived CDR1 and CDR2 are SGHRS and YFSETQ. The CDR3 sequence is CASSLEGGPTEQFF. In nucleotides, the CDR3 is TGCGCCAGCAGCTTGGAAGGGGGCCCAACTGAGCAGTTCTTC.

The chain recombines TRBV24-1 with TRBJ2-7, with 10 bases aligning to TRBD1. Germline V gene lookup returns CDR1 KGHDR and CDR2 SFDVKD. The CDR3 contains 16 residues. J was trimmed by 3 bases and V by 4 bases; bases with no gene match: 8. DNA of the CDR3: TGTGCCACCAGTGACCCCGGGACAGGGGACGGCTACGAGCAGTACTTC. It codes for CATSDPGTGDGYEQYF.

This rearrangement joins TRBV6-2 or TRBV6-3 to TRBJ2-6; D is perhaps TRBD1 (5 bases). Germline CDR1 and CDR2: MNHEY and SVGEGT. Trimming cost V 2 bases and J 3 bases, with 11 bases left between them. CDR3 length: 16 residues. CDR3 nucleotide sequence: TGTGCCAGCAGTTACCAGGGTGTAAGTGGGGCCAACGTCCTGACTTTC. As protein: CASSYQGVSGANVLTF.

The rearrangement joins TRBV7-9 to TRBJ1-1; TRBD1 might be the D (5 bases). Trimming stripped 8 bases from V and 1 base from J, with 17 bases between. The CDR3 has 15 amino acids. In germline, CDR1 is SEHNR, CDR2 FQNEAQ (reference sequence). The CDR3 is CASGGLGQGNTEAFF. Written as DNA, the CDR3 is TGTGCCAGCGGCGGCTTGGGGCAGGGGAACACTGAAGCTTTCTTT.

The chain employs TRBV27 and TRBJ2-7; 7 bases fit TRBD1. Germline CDR1 MNHEY, CDR2 SMNVEV (reference sequence). The CDR3 contains 16 residues. After removal of 1 base from V and 6 bases from J, the junction contained 12 bases not matched to a gene. CDR3 DNA: TGTGCCAGCAGTTTATTTACAGGGGCCCCCTACGTCGAGCAGTACTTC. Protein product: CASSLFTGAPYVEQYF.

Only a few counts were recorded for this clone. The chain is built from TRBV10-3 and TRBJ1-4; D remains ambiguous. The CDR3 sequence is 14 residues long. Germline values: CDR1 ENHRY, CDR2 SYGVKD. The V end was cut by 6 bases, the J end by 0 bases, with 8 bases between. CDR3 region: CAISPQSTNEKLFF. CDR3 in DNA: TGTGCCATCAGCCCCCAATCAACTAATGAAAAACTGTTTTTT.

This rearrangement joins TRBV5-6 to TRBJ1-1; 8 bases fit TRBD1. With 2 bases clipped from V and 12 bases from J, the junction kept 21 bases outside the gene matches. This CDR3 is built from 17 residues. The germline gives CDR1 SGHDT, CDR2 YYEEEE. As DNA, the CDR3 is TGTGCCAGCAGCTTATTCGGCTCGGACAGGGATTTTTCCGGGTCTTTCTTT. Protein product: CASSLFGSDRDFSGSFF.

The chain carries TRBV18 and TRBJ2-5; 8 bases line up with TRBD2. The trim removed 3 bases at V and 4 bases at J, leaving 7 bases unmatched. Germline V CDR1 and CDR2: KGHSH, LQKENI. This CDR3 is 15 amino acids long. CDR3 DNA: TGTGCCAGCTCACCTGTGAGCGGGAGAGCAGAGACCCAGTACTTC. Its translation: CASSPVSGRAETQYF.

This rearrangement joins TRBV24-1 to TRBJ2-1; perhaps TRBD2 as D (6 bases). Trimming stripped 6 bases from V and 7 bases from J, with 15 bases between. The germline CDR1 and CDR2 sequences are KGHDR and SFDVKD. The CDR3 loop spans 14 amino acids. Here the CDR3 DNA reads TGTGCCACCAGTTTTCCGGGACTCGGGAATGAGCAGTTCTTC. Translation: CATSFPGLGNEQFF.

The V and J genes are TRBV24-1 and TRBJ2-1; TRBD2 matches at 10 bases. V shed 3 bases, J shed 6 bases, and the junction held 7 bases outside the gene matches. In germline, CDR1 is KGHDR, CDR2 SFDVKD. There are 16 residues in the CDR3. CDR3 DNA: TGTGCCACCAGTGATCCCAGCGGGGGGGCCGTCAATGAGCAGTTCTTC. It specifies CATSDPSGGAVNEQFF.

The J gene is TRBJ2-1, the V gene TRBV4-1; TRBD2 matches 10 bases. CDR3 length equals 15 residues. V was clipped by 2 bases and J by 3 bases; unmatched bases: 1. Germline values: CDR1 MGHRA, CDR2 YSYEKL. CDR3 amino acids: CASSQLAGVYNEQFF. In nucleotides, the CDR3 is TGCGCCAGCAGCCAACTAGCGGGAGTCTACAATGAGCAGTTCTTC.